The 6 T cell receptor beta chains presented below share a single source sample, sequenced in a study of T-cell memory formation after mild COVID-19. TCRdb reanalysed the 5' RACE reads using MiXCR and keeps one entry per CDR3 protein. The data show some 450,000 distinct CDR3 sequences, around 20% seen once. The sequenced sample was PBMCs or a T cell subset sorted from them (not recorded which). The receptors were sampled from an adult woman who had mild COVID-19 (a few samples of this study predate the infection). Cell type and time point are not known.

This clonotype was observed a handful of times. The V call is TRBV12-3 or TRBV12-4, the J call TRBJ2-5; 11 nucleotides align to TRBD2. V trimming: 3 bases; J trimming: 4 bases; junction bases outside the gene matches: 4. CDR3 size: 15 residues. The CDR3 sequence: CASSFTSGGPETQYF. CDR3 DNA sequence: TGTGCCAGCAGTTTCACTAGCGGGGGCCCAGAGACCCAGTACTTC.

This chain links TRBV7-8 with TRBJ2-3; maybe TRBD2 (5 bases). Germline loops: CDR1 SGHVS, CDR2 FQNEAQ. CDR3 size: 16 residues. V gave up 2 bases and J gave up 1 base, with 13 bases separating them. The CDR3 is CASSLTAVTRTDTQYF. CDR3 nucleotide sequence: TGTGCCAGCAGCTTAACAGCGGTCACTCGCACAGATACGCAGTATTTT.

This rearrangement joins TRBV5-1 to TRBJ2-3, with 7 bases that match TRBD1. The CDR3 consists of 16 residues. Germline CDR1 is SGHRS and CDR2 is YFSETQ. Losses at the gene ends were 0 bases for V and 0 bases for J; bases not matched to a gene: 4. The DNA for the CDR3 is TGCGCCAGCAGCTTGGAGGGGGCGATCAGCACAGATACGCAGTATTTT. Its translation: CASSLEGAISTDTQYF.

The genes are TRBV9 and TRBJ2-2; D possibly uses TRBD1 or TRBD2 (5 bases each). The length of the CDR3 is 15 residues. Trimming left V 4 bases short and J 2 bases short, with 12 bases between. Germline CDR1 SGDLS, CDR2 YYNGEE. The CDR3 DNA is TGTGCCAGCAGCCCCAGAGGGACCAACACCGGGGAGCTGTTTTTT. Its protein product is CASSPRGTNTGELFF.

J is TRBJ2-1 and V is TRBV12-3 or TRBV12-4; D may be TRBD2 (5 bases). The CDR3 runs 13 residues. The germline V and J ends were trimmed by 3 bases and 5 bases, with 8 bases remaining between them. The CDR3 loop reads CASSFGEDNEQFF. The CDR3 nucleotides are TGTGCCAGCAGTTTCGGGGAAGACAATGAGCAGTTCTTC.

The chain's CDR3 is CASSIRRTASTDTQYF. The DNA for the CDR3 is TGTGCCAGTAGTATACGGAGGACTGCTAGCACAGATACGCAGTATTTT. The chain has TRBV19 and TRBJ2-3, with D possibly TRBD2 on 5 matching bases. The CDR3 sequence is 16 residues long. V was shortened by 2 bases and J by 0 bases, with 12 bases between the two germline ends. Germline V gene lookup returns CDR1 LNHDA and CDR2 SQIVND (reference sequence).